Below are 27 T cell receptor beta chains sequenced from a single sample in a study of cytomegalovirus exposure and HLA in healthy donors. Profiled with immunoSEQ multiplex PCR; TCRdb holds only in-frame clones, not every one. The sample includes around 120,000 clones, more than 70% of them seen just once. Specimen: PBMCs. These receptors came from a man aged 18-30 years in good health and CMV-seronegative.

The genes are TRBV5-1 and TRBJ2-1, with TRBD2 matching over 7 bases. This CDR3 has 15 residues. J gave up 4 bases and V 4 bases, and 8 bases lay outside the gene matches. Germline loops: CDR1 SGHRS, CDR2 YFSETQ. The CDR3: CASSHGLGGYNEQFF. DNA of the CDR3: TGCGCCAGCAGCCACGGACTAGGAGGGTACAATGAGCAGTTCTTC.

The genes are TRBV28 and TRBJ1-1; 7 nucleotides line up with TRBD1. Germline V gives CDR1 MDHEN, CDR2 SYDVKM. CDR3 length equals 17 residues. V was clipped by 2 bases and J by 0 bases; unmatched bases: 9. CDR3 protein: CASSLADRRDLNTEAFF. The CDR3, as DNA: TGTGCCAGCAGTTTAGCGGACAGGAGGGATTTGAACACTGAAGCTTTCTTT.

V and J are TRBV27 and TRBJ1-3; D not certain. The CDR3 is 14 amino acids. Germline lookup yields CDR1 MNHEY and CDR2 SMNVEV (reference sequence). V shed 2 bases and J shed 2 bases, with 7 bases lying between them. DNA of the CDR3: TGTGCCAGCAGTTTAGCGGGAACTGGAAACACCATATATTTT. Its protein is CASSLAGTGNTIYF.

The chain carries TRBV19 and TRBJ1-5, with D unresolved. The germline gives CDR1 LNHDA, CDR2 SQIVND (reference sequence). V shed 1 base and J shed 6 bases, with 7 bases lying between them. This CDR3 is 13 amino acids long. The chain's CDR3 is CASSIGAVQPQHF. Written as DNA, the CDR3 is TGTGCCAGTAGTATAGGGGCAGTTCAGCCCCAGCATTTT.

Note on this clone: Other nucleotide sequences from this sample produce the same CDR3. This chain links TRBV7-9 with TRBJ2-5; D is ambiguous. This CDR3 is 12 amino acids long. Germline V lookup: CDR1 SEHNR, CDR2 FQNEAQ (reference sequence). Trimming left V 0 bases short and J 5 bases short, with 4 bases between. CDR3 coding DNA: TGTGCCAGCAGCTTAGCCGGGGAGACCCAGTACTTC. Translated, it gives CASSLAGETQYF.

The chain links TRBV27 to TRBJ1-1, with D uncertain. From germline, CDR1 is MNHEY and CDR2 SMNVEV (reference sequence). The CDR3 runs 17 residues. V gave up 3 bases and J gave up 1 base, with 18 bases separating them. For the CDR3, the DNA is TGTGCCAGCAGTTTTAGGGCAGGCGGGGTGGGGAACACTGAAGCTTTCTTT. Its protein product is CASSFRAGGVGNTEAFF.

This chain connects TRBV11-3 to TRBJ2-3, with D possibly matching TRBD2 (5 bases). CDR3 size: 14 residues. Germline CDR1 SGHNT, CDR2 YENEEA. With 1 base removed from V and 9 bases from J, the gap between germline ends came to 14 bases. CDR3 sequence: CASSLVASYGTQYF. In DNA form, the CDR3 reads TGTGCCAGCAGCTTAGTGGCTAGCTACGGGACGCAGTATTTT.

Written as DNA, the CDR3 is TGTGCCAGCAGCCCCAGGGCGGAGCCCTACGAGCAGTACTTC. Residues: CASSPRAEPYEQYF. The chain carries TRBV28 and TRBJ2-7, with D perhaps TRBD1 (5 bases). The V end lost 6 bases, the J end lost 2 bases, and 14 bases lay between the germline ends. This CDR3 is 14 amino acids long. The germline V gene has CDR1 MDHEN and CDR2 SYDVKM.

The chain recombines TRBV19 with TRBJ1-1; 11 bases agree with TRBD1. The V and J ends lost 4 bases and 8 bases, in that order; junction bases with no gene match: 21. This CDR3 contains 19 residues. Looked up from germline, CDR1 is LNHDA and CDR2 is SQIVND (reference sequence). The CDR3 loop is CASSTNKWTGGLSGVEAFF. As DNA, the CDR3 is TGTGCCAGTAGTACAAACAAGTGGACAGGGGGCCTCTCCGGCGTCGAAGCTTTCTTT.

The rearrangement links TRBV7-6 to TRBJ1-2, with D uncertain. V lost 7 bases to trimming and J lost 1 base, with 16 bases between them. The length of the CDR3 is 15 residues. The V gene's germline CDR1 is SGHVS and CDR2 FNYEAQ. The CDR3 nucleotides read TGTGCCAGCAAGGAAACTATAGGAGATAACTATGGCTACACCTTC. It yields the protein CASKETIGDNYGYTF.

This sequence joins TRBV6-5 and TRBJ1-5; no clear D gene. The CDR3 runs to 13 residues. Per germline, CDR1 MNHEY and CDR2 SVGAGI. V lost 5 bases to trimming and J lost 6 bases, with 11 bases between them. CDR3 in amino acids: CASSRNSGQPQHF. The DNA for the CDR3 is TGTGCCAGCAGTCGAAACAGCGGTCAGCCCCAGCATTTT.

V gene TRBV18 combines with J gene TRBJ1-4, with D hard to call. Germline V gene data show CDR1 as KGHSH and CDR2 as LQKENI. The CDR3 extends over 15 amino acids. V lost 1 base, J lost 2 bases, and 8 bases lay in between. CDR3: CASSPLSRTNEKLFF. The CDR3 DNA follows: TGTGCCAGCTCACCACTGAGCAGGACTAATGAAAAACTGTTTTTT.

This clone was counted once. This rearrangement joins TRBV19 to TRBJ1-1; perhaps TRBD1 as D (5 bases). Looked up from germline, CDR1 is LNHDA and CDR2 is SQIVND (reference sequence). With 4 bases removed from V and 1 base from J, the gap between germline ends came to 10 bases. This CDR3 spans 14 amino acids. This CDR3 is CASSRGGRNTEAFF. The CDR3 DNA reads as TGTGCCAGTAGTAGGGGGGGTAGGAACACTGAAGCTTTCTTT.

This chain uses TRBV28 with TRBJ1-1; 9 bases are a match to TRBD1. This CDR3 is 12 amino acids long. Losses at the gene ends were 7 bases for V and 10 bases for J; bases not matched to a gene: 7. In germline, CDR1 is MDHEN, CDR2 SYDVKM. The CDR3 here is CASKQGASRAFF. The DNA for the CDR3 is TGTGCCAGCAAACAGGGGGCCTCAAGAGCTTTCTTT. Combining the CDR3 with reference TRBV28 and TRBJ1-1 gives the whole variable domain DVKVTQSSRYLVKRTGEKVFLECVQDMDHENMFWYRQDPGLGLRLIYFSYDVKMKEKGDIPEGYSVSREKKERFSLILESASTNQTSMYLCASKQGASRAFFGQGTRLTVV.

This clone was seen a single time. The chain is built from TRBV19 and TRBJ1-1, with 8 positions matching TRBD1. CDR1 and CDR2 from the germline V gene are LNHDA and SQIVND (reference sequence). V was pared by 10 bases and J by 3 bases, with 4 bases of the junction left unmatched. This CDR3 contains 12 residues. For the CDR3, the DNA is TGTGCCATAACAGGGGGAGACACTGAAGCTTTCTTT. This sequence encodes CAITGGDTEAFF.

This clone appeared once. The CDR3 nucleotides read TGTGCCAGCAGCTTGCGAACTAGCGGACTCACAGATACGCAGTATTTT. Protein: CASSLRTSGLTDTQYF. The rearrangement links TRBV5-8 to TRBJ2-3; the match to TRBD2 covers 8 bases. J was trimmed by 2 bases and V by 1 base; bases with no gene match: 6. Per germline, CDR1 SGHTS and CDR2 YDEGEE. This CDR3 region has 16 residues.

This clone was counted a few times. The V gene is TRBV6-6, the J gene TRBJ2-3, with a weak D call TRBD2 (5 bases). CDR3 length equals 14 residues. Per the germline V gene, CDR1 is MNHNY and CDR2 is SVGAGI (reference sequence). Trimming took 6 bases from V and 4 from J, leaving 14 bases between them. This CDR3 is CASRGSSDSDTQYF. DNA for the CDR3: TGTGCCAGCAGGGGGAGTTCGGATTCAGATACGCAGTATTTT.

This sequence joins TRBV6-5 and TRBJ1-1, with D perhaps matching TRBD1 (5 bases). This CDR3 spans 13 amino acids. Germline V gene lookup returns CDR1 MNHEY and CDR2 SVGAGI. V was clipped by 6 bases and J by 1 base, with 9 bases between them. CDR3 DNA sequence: TGTGCCAGCAGGCAAACAGGGAACACTGAAGCTTTCTTT. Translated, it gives CASRQTGNTEAFF.

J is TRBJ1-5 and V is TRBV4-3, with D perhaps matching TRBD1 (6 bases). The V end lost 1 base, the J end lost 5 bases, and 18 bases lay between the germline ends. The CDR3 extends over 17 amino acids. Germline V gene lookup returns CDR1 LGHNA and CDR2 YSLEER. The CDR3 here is CASSQVWDTVQHQPQHF. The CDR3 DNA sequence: TGCGCCAGCAGCCAAGTCTGGGACACGGTACAGCATCAGCCCCAGCATTTT.

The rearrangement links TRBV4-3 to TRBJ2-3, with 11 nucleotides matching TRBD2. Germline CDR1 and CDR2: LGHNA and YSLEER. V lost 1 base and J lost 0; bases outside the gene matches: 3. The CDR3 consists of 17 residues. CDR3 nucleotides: TGCGCCAGCAGCCAAGTGGGGACTAGCGGAAGCACAGATACGCAGTATTTT. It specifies CASSQVGTSGSTDTQYF.

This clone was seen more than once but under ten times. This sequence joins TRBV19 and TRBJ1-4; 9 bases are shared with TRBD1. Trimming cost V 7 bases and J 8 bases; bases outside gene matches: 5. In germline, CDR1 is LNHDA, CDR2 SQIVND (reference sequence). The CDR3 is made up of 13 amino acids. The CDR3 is CASKGQGLEKLFF. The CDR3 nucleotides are TGTGCCAGTAAGGGACAGGGTCTCGAAAAACTGTTTTTT.

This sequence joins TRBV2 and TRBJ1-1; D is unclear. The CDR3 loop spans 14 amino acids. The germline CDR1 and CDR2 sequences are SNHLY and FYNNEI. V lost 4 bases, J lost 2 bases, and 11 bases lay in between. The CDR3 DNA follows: TGTGCCAGCAGTGCGCAGACAAGAAACACTGAAGCTTTCTTT. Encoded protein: CASSAQTRNTEAFF. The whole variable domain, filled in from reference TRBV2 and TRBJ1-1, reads EPEVTQTPSHQVTQMGQEVILRCVPISNHLYFYWYRQILGQKVEFLVSFYNNEISEKSEIFDDQFSVERPDGSNFTLKIRSTKLEDSAMYFCASSAQTRNTEAFFGQGTRLTVV.

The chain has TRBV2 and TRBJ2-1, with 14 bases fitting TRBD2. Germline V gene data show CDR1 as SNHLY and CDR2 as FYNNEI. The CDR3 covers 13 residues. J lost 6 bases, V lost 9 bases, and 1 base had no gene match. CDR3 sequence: CARGLAGVNEQFF. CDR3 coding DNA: TGTGCCAGGGGACTAGCGGGAGTCAATGAGCAGTTCTTC.

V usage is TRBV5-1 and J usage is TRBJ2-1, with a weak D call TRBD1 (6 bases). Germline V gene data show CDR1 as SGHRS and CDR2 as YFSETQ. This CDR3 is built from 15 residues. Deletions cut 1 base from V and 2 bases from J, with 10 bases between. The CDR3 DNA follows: TGCGCCAGCAGCTTGAATGGACAGCCCTACAATGAGCAGTTCTTC. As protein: CASSLNGQPYNEQFF.

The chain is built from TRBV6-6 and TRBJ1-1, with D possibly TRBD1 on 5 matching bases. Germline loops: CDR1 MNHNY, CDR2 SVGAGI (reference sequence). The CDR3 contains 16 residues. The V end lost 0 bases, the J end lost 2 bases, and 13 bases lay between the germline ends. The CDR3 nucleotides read TGTGCCAGCAGTTACTCGGACACCCAGAGTAACACTGAAGCTTTCTTT. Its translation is CASSYSDTQSNTEAFF.

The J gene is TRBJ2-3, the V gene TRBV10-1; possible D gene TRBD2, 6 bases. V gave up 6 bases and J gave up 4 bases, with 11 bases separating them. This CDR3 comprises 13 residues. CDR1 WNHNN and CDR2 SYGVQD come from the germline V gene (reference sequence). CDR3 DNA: TGCGCCAGCAGCGGGGGTACCCCAGATACGCAGTATTTT. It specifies CASSGGTPDTQYF.

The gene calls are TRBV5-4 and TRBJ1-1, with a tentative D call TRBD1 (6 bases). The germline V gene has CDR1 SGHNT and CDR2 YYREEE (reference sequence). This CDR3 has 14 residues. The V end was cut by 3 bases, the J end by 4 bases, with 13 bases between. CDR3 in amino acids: CASSWGLGGTEAFF. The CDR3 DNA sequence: TGTGCCAGCAGCTGGGGTTTAGGGGGCACTGAAGCTTTCTTT.